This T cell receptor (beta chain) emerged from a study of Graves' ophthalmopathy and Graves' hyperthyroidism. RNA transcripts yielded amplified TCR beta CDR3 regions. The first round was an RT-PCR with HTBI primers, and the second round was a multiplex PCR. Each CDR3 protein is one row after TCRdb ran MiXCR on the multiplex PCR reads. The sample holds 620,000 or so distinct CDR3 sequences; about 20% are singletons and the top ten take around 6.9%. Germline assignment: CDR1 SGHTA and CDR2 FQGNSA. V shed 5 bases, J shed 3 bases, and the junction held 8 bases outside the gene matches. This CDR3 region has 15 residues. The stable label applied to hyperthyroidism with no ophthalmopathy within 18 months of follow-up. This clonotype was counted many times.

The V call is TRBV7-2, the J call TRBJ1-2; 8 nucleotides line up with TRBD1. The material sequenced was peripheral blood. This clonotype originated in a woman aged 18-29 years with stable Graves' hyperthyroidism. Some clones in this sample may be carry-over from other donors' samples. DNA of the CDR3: TGTGCCAGCAGCCCCTCCCAGGGGGCCTACTATGGCTACACCTTC. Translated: CASSPSQGAYYGYTF. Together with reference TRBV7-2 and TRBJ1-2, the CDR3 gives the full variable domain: GAGVSQSPSNKVTEKGKDVELRCDPISGHTALYWYRQSLGQGLEFLIYFQGNSAPDKSGLPSDRFSAERTGGSVSTLTIQRTQQEDSAVYLCASSPSQGAYYGYTFGSGTRLTVV.